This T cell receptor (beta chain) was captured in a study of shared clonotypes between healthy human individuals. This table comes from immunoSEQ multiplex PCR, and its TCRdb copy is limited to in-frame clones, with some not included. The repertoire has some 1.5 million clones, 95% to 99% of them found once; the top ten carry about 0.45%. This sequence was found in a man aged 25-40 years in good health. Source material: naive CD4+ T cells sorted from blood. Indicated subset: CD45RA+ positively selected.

This chain's CDR3 is CASSLWNKKVDEQFF. Here the CDR3 DNA reads TGTGCCAGCAGCTTGTGGAACAAAAAGGTGGATGAGCAGTTCTTC. The rearrangement uses TRBV5-4 and TRBJ2-1, with D uncertain. Germline V lookup: CDR1 SGHNT, CDR2 YYREEE (reference sequence). V was clipped by 1 base and J by 8 bases, with 16 bases between them. The CDR3 sequence is 15 residues long. Together with reference TRBV5-4 and TRBJ2-1, the CDR3 gives the full variable domain: ETGVTQSPTHLIKTRGQQVTLRCSSQSGHNTVSWYQQALGQGPQFIFQYYREEENGRGNFPPRFSGLQFPNYSSELNVNALELDDSALYLCASSLWNKKVDEQFFGPGTRLTVL.